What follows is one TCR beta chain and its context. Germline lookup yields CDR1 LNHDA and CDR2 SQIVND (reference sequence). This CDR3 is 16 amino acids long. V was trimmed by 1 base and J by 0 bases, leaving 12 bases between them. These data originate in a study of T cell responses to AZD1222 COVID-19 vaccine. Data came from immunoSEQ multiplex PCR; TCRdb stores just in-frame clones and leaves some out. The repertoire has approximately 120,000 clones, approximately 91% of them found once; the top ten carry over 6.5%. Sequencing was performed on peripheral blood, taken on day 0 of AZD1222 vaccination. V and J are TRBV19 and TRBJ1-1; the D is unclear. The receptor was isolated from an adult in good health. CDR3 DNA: TGTGCCAGTAGTATAGGTGGTCCGGGATTGAACACTGAAGCTTTCTTT. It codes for CASSIGGPGLNTEAFF.